The source of this T cell receptor (beta chain) is a study of graft-versus-host responses after intestinal transplantation. The wider study: Every one of the recipients received anti-thymocyte globulin induction and afterwards took tacrolimus and steroids for 3 to 4 years.

Method: immunoSEQ multiplex PCR; TCRdb's copy keeps in-frame clones and lacks some. The top ten hold about 0.44% of the sample, which has more than 70,000 clones, 85% to 95% seen once. The CDR3 runs to 12 residues. V was shortened by 8 bases and J by 7 bases, with 15 bases between the two germline ends. Germline V gives CDR1 MNHNS, CDR2 SASEGT. In regard to this clone: Its antigen is still unknown.

V is TRBV6-1 and J is TRBJ2-7; a possible D gene is TRBD1 (6 bases). The TCR was taken from a human donor who was the organ donor for an intestinal transplant. The sequencing here drew on unstimulated CD8+ T cells sorted from spleen or lymph node cells, taken before transplant. The chain's CDR3 is CASHDGQREQYF. The CDR3 DNA reads as TGTGCCAGCCACGATGGACAGCGGGAGCAGTACTTC.